This is a list of T cell receptor beta chains from one sample in a study of blood T cell repertoires in COVID-19. Clones were sequenced by immunoSEQ multiplex PCR, and TCRdb holds only the in-frame ones, with some missing. The repertoire holds about 220,000 clones, with around 82% as singletons. Material: peripheral blood. The receptors were sampled from a human donor in a cohort sampled during active COVID-19. Both conserved end residues are part of each CDR3. D genes are given only for firm matches. The listing skips clone size in some rows; elsewhere it reads once, few, many or a size class.

J gene: TRBJ2-5; D gene: -; clone size: -; V gene: TRBV30; CDR3 protein: CAWAGQSQKTQYF
J gene: TRBJ2-3; D gene: TRBD1; clone size: -; V gene: TRBV6-2/TRBV6-3; CDR3 protein: CASSYSRDRVTDTQYF
J gene: TRBJ2-2; D gene: TRBD1; clone size: -; V gene: TRBV4-1; CDR3 protein: CASTPGTANTGELFF
J gene: TRBJ2-1; D gene: -; clone size: -; V gene: TRBV6-5; CDR3 protein: CASRAWREFDEQFF
J gene: TRBJ2-5; D gene: -; clone size: -; V gene: TRBV5-1; CDR3 protein: CASRDLSRETQYF
J gene: TRBJ1-5; D gene: -; clone size: -; V gene: TRBV5-6; CDR3 protein: CASSFARNQPQHF
J gene: TRBJ2-5; D gene: TRBD2; clone size: -; V gene: TRBV5-6; CDR3 protein: CASSLIASGGLRGTQYF
J gene: TRBJ1-1; D gene: TRBD1; clone size: -; V gene: TRBV18; CDR3 protein: CASSPRTGGMNTEAFF
J gene: TRBJ1-1; D gene: -; clone size: few; V gene: TRBV2; CDR3 protein: CASRTQSNTEAFF
J gene: TRBJ2-6; D gene: -; clone size: -; V gene: TRBV18; CDR3 protein: CASSPGGSGANVLTF
J gene: TRBJ2-7; D gene: -; clone size: few; V gene: TRBV7-9; CDR3 protein: CASSLPGGPAYEQYF
J gene: TRBJ1-2; D gene: TRBD1; clone size: -; V gene: TRBV30; CDR3 protein: CAWTPDRGMGGYTF
J gene: TRBJ2-7; D gene: TRBD1; clone size: -; V gene: TRBV7-9; CDR3 protein: CASSFPTGAASYEQYF
J gene: TRBJ1-5; D gene: TRBD1; clone size: -; V gene: TRBV6-6; CDR3 protein: CASTVTGSQPQHF
J gene: TRBJ2-1; D gene: TRBD2; clone size: -; V gene: TRBV25-1; CDR3 protein: CASSRGEYEQFF
J gene: TRBJ1-5; D gene: -; clone size: -; V gene: TRBV2; CDR3 protein: CASSEQGNQPQHF
J gene: TRBJ1-3; D gene: TRBD1; clone size: -; V gene: TRBV4-2; CDR3 protein: CASSQGDRGRNTIYF
J gene: TRBJ2-6; D gene: -; clone size: -; V gene: TRBV7-6; CDR3 protein: CASSSGLPSGANVLTF
J gene: TRBJ2-7; D gene: -; clone size: -; V gene: TRBV19; CDR3 protein: CASSIGAGHEQYF
J gene: TRBJ1-5; D gene: -; clone size: -; V gene: TRBV15; CDR3 protein: CATSRRSGGSNQPQHF
J gene: TRBJ2-3; D gene: -; clone size: -; V gene: TRBV7-8; CDR3 protein: CASSLRGGSSSTDTQYF
J gene: TRBJ2-2; D gene: TRBD1; clone size: few; V gene: TRBV24-1; CDR3 protein: CATSDPGTGDGELFF